This T cell receptor (beta chain) was recorded in a study of T cells in localized non-small cell lung cancer. This CDR3 spans 12 amino acids. The V and J ends lost 0 bases and 5 bases respectively, with 4 bases between them. The germline V gene encodes CDR1 SGHTA and CDR2 FQGNSA. Clones were sequenced by immunoSEQ multiplex PCR, and TCRdb holds only the in-frame ones, with some missing. The data contain approximately 25,000 clones, around 90% of them singletons. The chain carries TRBV7-2 and TRBJ2-5; D is unresolved. This specimen was peripheral blood, taken before any cancer treatment. The source is a woman aged 35-75 years with stage I lung adenocarcinoma. CDR3 sequence (DNA): TGTGCCAGCAGCTTAGCCCGGGAGACCCAGTACTTC. Protein: CASSLARETQYF.